Below, one TCR beta chain is given with its context. The sample originates from a study of blood T cell repertoires in COVID-19. Turning to the study itself: Whether acute or convalescent, the COVID-19 samples came from the United States, Italy and Spain.

The authors' processing: Reference gene primer amplification in the assay estimated nucleated cell counts. Only in-frame clones appear in the TCRdb table, and some are missing; sequencing was by immunoSEQ multiplex PCR. That table supplies the V and J calls and clone size; D and trimming were determined from the DNA. This sample has roughly 200,000 clones, with 85% to 90% found just once. The study recruited people aged roughly 18 to 89 years across some 23 US areas. Two consecutive negative NP/OP PCR tests, clearance, or resolved symptoms defined Cohort 3 recovery. V lost 0 bases to trimming and J lost 3 bases, with 11 bases between them. CDR3 size: 15 residues. From germline, CDR1 is MNHEY and CDR2 SVGEGT.

The TCR comes from a man aged 30-40 years who had recovered from COVID-19. The specimen was PBMCs or T cells enriched from blood (not recorded which). The chain links TRBV6-2 or TRBV6-3 to TRBJ1-2; maybe TRBD1 (5 bases). CDR3 nucleotides: TGTGCCAGCAGTTACTCCCTACAGGTCTACTATGGCTACACCTTC. Translated: CASSYSLQVYYGYTF.